The entry that follows covers one T cell receptor beta chain sequence. Its antigen is not known. The sample comes from a study of blood T cells in healthy people across ages. Study-wide results and limits: Higher diversity, along with more naive CD4+ cells, distinguished long-lived donors from aged donors.

The second PCR ran about 6 to 12 cycles with a sample-barcoded 5' primer and J-beta primers. Tags on each cDNA molecule came from a template-switch adaptor with 12 random nucleotides. TCRdb analysed the 5' RACE reads with MiXCR anew, one entry per CDR3 protein. This table has about 970,000 distinct CDR3 sequences, roughly half appearing once. With V trimmed by 1 base and J by 1 base, 6 bases remained unmatched. Per germline, CDR1 KGHSH and CDR2 LQKENI. This CDR3 contains 17 residues. Sequenced material: blood. The chain carries TRBV18 and TRBJ2-3; TRBD2 matches at 9 bases. The clonotype was recovered from a woman aged 55-69 years in good health. In DNA form, the CDR3 reads TGTGCCAGCTCACCACTAGCGGGAGTTAGTCGCACAGATACGCAGTATTTT. Translated: CASSPLAGVSRTDTQYF.